The next 16 T cell receptor beta chains were all read from a single sample in a study of T-cell reconstitution after alpha-beta-depleted transplantation in children. A library of TCRbeta sequences, prepared with unique molecular identifiers, was generated. TCRdb redid the calling of the PCR reads with MiXCR, one entry per CDR3 protein. The table records hundreds of thousands of distinct CDR3 sequences, roughly a quarter of them present only once. The material sequenced was PBMCs, taken before TCRalphabeta/CD19-depleted stem cell transplant. The receptors derive from a girl aged 2 to 9 with Fanconi anemia, due to receive a stem cell transplant.

This chain uses TRBV20-1 with TRBJ2-3; the match to TRBD1 covers 8 bases. The CDR3 spans 14 residues. Trimming at V came to 4 bases and at J to 3 bases, leaving 6 bases not matched to a gene. CDR1 DFQATT and CDR2 SNEGSKA come from the germline V gene (reference sequence). DNA for the CDR3: TGCAGTGCTACAGGGCAGGGGGCAACAGATACGCAGTATTTT. Translation gives CSATGQGATDTQYF.

J is TRBJ2-7 and V is TRBV13, with TRBD2 matching over 7 bases. V shed 3 bases, J shed 3 bases, and the junction held 5 bases outside the gene matches. Per the germline V gene, CDR1 is PRHDT and CDR2 is FYEKMQ (reference sequence). This CDR3 spans 14 amino acids. The CDR3 sequence: CASSLAAGNYEQYF. CDR3 bases: TGTGCCAGCAGCTTGGCAGCGGGGAACTACGAGCAGTACTTC.

This clonotype was detected once. J is TRBJ2-2 and V is TRBV6-2 or TRBV6-3; D perhaps matches TRBD1 (5 bases). Germline CDR1 and CDR2: MNHEY and SVGEGT. This CDR3 contains 16 residues. V lost 6 bases and J 0 bases, leaving 14 bases between the germline ends. For the CDR3, the DNA is TGTGCCAGCAGAAAACTAAGGGGAACGAACACCGGGGAGCTGTTTTTT. It encodes CASRKLRGTNTGELFF.

A few counts support this clonotype. The J gene is TRBJ2-3, the V gene TRBV7-7, with 8 bases fitting TRBD1. The CDR3 runs to 15 residues. J gave up 0 bases and V 5 bases, and 4 bases lay outside the gene matches. Germline V gives CDR1 SSHAT, CDR2 FNYEAQ (reference sequence). CDR3 coding DNA: TGTGCCAGCAGCCTAGGACAGGGCAGCACAGATACGCAGTATTTT. Translation gives CASSLGQGSTDTQYF.

Ten or more counts support this clonotype. The chain is built from TRBV9 and TRBJ2-1; the match to TRBD2 covers 13 bases. CDR1 and CDR2 from the germline V gene are SGDLS and YYNGEE. This CDR3 spans 20 amino acids. Trimming removed 0 bases from V and 0 bases from J; junction bases left unmatched: 9. CDR3 coding DNA: TGTGCCAGCAGCGTAGCGACCCCGACTAGCGGGGGGCTCTCCTACAATGAGCAGTTCTTC. This gives the protein CASSVATPTSGGLSYNEQFF.

This clonotype has more than one count but fewer than ten. This chain uses TRBV7-2 with TRBJ2-3; D might be TRBD2 (5 bases). CDR1 is SGHTA and CDR2 is FQGNSA in the germline V gene. The V end lost 1 base, the J end lost 4 bases, and 9 bases lay between the germline ends. The CDR3 is made up of 14 amino acids. CDR3 region: CASSLGIGADTQYF. Written as DNA, the CDR3 is TGTGCCAGCAGCTTAGGGATCGGGGCAGATACGCAGTATTTT. Looking up the rest from reference TRBV7-2 and TRBJ2-3 gives the full variable domain: GAGVSQSPSNKVTEKGKDVELRCDPISGHTALYWYRQSLGQGLEFLIYFQGNSAPDKSGLPSDRFSAERTGGSVSTLTIQRTQQEDSAVYLCASSLGIGADTQYFGPGTRLTVL.

The J gene is TRBJ2-7, the V gene TRBV27, with a tentative D call TRBD2 (6 bases). The CDR3 has 18 amino acids. Per the germline V gene, CDR1 is MNHEY and CDR2 is SMNVEV (reference sequence). Trimming took 9 bases from V and 2 from J, leaving 29 bases between them. In nucleotides, the CDR3 is TGTGCCAGTTCAACTAACTTAGATGGGGAGGATCTAACCTACGAGCAGTACTTC. Translating gives CASSTNLDGEDLTYEQYF.

In nucleotides, the CDR3 is TGTGCCAGCAGTTCCGCGGGACAGGGCAGGTATGAGCAGTTCTTC. Translated, it gives CASSSAGQGRYEQFF. The chain joins TRBV28 to TRBJ2-1, with 9 bases matching TRBD1. This CDR3 has 15 residues. The germline V gene encodes CDR1 MDHEN and CDR2 SYDVKM. V lost 4 bases, J lost 8 bases, and 9 bases stayed unmatched.

This clonotype turned up a few times. The J gene is TRBJ2-1, the V gene TRBV20-1; D uncertain. V dropped 6 bases and J dropped 2 bases, with 11 bases sitting between them. There are 13 residues in the CDR3. Germline V CDR1 and CDR2: DFQATT, SNEGSKA (reference sequence). The DNA of the CDR3 is TGCAGTGCCCCTGAGAGTACCTACAATGAGCAGTTCTTC. It is translated as CSAPESTYNEQFF.

A few counts support this clonotype. The CDR3 here is CASSPGLAYTGELFF. The CDR3 bases are TGTGCCAGCAGTCCCGGGCTAGCGTACACCGGGGAGCTGTTTTTT. The chain uses TRBV12-3 or TRBV12-4 and TRBJ2-2, with a possible D match to TRBD2 (6 bases). This CDR3 has 15 amino acids. Trimming cost V 5 bases and J 3 bases, with 13 bases left between them.

This clonotype was counted a few times. This rearrangement joins TRBV7-9 to TRBJ2-7; the D is unclear. The CDR3 sequence is 14 residues long. From germline, CDR1 is SEHNR and CDR2 FQNEAQ (reference sequence). Trimming removed 1 base at V and 3 bases at J, with 10 bases between. The CDR3 DNA is TGTGCCAGCAGCTTAGGTCTCGGGTACTACGAGCAGTACTTC. Amino acids: CASSLGLGYYEQYF.

Turning to this clonotype: The CDR3 does not close with the conserved phenylalanine or tryptophan, likely indicating a read error. V and J are TRBV20-1 and TRBJ1-1, with D uncertain. Germline CDR1 and CDR2: DFQATT and SNEGSKA (reference sequence). Trimming removed 0 bases from V and 1 base from J, with 12 bases in between. The length of the CDR3 is 15 residues. CDR3 in amino acids: CSARDLRARNTEAFY. CDR3 in DNA: TGCAGTGCTAGAGATCTAAGGGCGAGGAACACTGAAGCTTTCTAT.

The table lists this clonotype with many counts. The chain joins TRBV20-1 to TRBJ2-7; possibly TRBD1 or TRBD2 for D (7 bases each). Between the trimmed V and J ends, which lost 1 base and 4 bases, there was a span of 17 bases. The CDR3 totals 15 residues. Germline V gene data show CDR1 as DFQATT and CDR2 as SNEGSKA (reference sequence). The CDR3 sequence is CSARVLGQGGYEQYF. CDR3 nucleotide sequence: TGCAGTGCTAGAGTACTGGGCCAGGGGGGGTACGAGCAGTACTTC.

This clonotype was detected ten times or more. V is TRBV4-2 and J is TRBJ2-7, with 7 bases aligning to TRBD2. The CDR3 has 14 residues. Losses at the gene ends were 1 base for V and 4 bases for J; bases not matched to a gene: 4. CDR1 is LGHNA and CDR2 is YNFKEQ in the germline V gene. The CDR3 sequence: CASSQVGGVYEQYF. CDR3 DNA: TGTGCCAGCAGCCAAGTGGGGGGGGTTTACGAGCAGTACTTC.

The chain uses TRBV20-1 and TRBJ2-1; D is ambiguous. Germline CDR1 reads DFQATT; CDR2 reads SNEGSKA (reference sequence). The CDR3 has 12 amino acids. Trimming removed 0 bases at V and 9 bases at J, with 9 bases between. In DNA form, the CDR3 reads TGCAGTGCTAGAGATCTTATGTTTGAGCAGTTCTTC. It is translated as CSARDLMFEQFF.

The chain links TRBV29-1 to TRBJ2-1; 7 nucleotides align to TRBD2. The CDR3 length is 15 residues. V shed 1 base and J 8 bases; nucleotides not matched to a gene: 11. Germline loops: CDR1 SQVTM, CDR2 ANQGSEA. CDR3 loop: CSVEGSSGSIDEQFF. Written as DNA, the CDR3 is TGCAGCGTTGAAGGGTCTAGCGGATCAATCGATGAGCAGTTCTTC.